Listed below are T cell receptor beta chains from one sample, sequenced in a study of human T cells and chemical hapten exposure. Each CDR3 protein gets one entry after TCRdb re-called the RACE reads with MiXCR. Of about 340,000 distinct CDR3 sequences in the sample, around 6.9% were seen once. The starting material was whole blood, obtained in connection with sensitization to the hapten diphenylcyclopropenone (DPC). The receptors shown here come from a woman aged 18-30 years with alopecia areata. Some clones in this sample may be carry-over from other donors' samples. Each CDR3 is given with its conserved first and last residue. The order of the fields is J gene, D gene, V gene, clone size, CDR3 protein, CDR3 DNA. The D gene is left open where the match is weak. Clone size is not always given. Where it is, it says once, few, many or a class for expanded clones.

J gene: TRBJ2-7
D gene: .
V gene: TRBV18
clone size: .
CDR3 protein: CASSPGGANLEQYF
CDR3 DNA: TGTGCCAGCTCCCCCGGAGGGGCAAACCTCGAGCAGTACTTC

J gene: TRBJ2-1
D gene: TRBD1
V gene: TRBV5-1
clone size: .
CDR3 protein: CASRTGTGEPNEQFF
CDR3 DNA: TGCGCCAGCAGGACCGGGACAGGGGAACCCAATGAGCAGTTCTTC

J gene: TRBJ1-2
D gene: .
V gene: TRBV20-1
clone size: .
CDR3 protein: CSARSRGRQDHTF
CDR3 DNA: TGCAGTGCTAGATCCCGGGGCAGGCAAGATCACACCTTC

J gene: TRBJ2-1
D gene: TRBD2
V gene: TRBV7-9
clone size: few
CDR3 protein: CASSSRSGPAYNEQFF
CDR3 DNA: TGTGCCAGCAGCTCACGTAGCGGGCCGGCCTACAATGAGCAGTTCTTC

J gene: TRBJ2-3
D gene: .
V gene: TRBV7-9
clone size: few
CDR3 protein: CASSLKGGDTQYF
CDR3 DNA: TGTGCCAGCAGCTTGAAGGGCGGTGATACGCAGTATTTT

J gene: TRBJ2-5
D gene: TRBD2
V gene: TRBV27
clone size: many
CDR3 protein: CASSPELAGAQETQYF
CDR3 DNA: TGTGCCAGCAGTCCGGAACTAGCGGGGGCTCAAGAGACCCAGTACTTC

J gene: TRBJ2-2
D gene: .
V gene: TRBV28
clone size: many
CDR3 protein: CASSLMYLDGLTNTGELFF
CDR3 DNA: TGTGCCAGCAGTTTAATGTACCTGGACGGACTCACGAACACCGGGGAGCTGTTTTTT

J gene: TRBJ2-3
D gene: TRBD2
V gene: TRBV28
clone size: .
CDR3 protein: CASSPEVSGGASDTQYF
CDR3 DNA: TGTGCCAGCAGTCCTGAGGTTAGCGGGGGGGCATCAGATACGCAGTATTTT

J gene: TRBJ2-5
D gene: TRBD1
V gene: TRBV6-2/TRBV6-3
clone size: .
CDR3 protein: CASSPNRDSYQETQYF
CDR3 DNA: TGTGCCAGCAGCCCGAACCGGGACAGCTATCAAGAGACCCAGTACTTC

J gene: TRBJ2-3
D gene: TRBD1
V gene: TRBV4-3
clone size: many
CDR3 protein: CASSQAVWGQSTDTQYF
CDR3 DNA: TGCGCCAGCAGCCAGGCGGTATGGGGACAGAGCACAGATACGCAGTATTTT

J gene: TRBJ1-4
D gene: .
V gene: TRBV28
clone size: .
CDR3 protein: CASRYRENNKKLFF
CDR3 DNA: TGTGCCAGCAGATACAGGGAAAACAATAAAAAACTGTTTTTT

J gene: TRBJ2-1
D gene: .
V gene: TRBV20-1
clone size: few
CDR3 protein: CSAPGTGHPGEQFF
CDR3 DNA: TGCAGTGCCCCGGGTACAGGTCACCCTGGTGAGCAGTTCTTC

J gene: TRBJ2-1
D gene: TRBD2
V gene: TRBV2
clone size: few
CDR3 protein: CASSATAGVSYNEQFF
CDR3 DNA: TGTGCCAGCAGTGCCACAGCGGGGGTTTCCTACAATGAGCAGTTCTTC

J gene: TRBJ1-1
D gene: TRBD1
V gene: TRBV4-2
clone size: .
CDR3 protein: CASSPWGTGVTEAFF
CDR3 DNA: TGTGCCAGCAGCCCTTGGGGGACAGGGGTCACTGAAGCTTTCTTT

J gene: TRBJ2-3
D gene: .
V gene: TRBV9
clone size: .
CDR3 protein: CASSVSLPGGDTQYF
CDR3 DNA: .

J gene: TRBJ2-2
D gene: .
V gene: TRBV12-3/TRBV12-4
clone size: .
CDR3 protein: CASSLRSINTGELFF
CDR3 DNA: TGTGCCAGCAGTTTGAGGTCTATTAACACCGGGGAGCTGTTTTTT

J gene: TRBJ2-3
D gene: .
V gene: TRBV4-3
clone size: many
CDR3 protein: CASSQERATDTQYF
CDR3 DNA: TGCGCCAGCAGCCAGGAAAGGGCCACAGATACGCAGTATTTT

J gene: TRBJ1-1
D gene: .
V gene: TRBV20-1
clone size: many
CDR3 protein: CSARGGAQDTEAFF
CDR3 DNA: TGCAGTGCTAGAGGGGGGGCGCAGGACACTGAAGCTTTCTTT

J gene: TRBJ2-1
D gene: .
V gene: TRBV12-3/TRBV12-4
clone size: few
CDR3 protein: CASSWGGDEQFF
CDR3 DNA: TGTGCCAGCAGTTGGGGTGGGGATGAGCAGTTCTTC

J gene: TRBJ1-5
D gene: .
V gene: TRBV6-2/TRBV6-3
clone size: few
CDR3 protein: CASSQSGVGNQPQHF
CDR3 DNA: TGTGCCAGCAGTCAGTCAGGGGTCGGCAATCAGCCCCAGCATTTT

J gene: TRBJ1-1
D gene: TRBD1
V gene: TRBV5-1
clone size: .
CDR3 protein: CASSDWDRGLVVAFF
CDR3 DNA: TGCGCCAGCAGCGACTGGGACAGGGGGCTGGTTGTAGCTTTCTTT

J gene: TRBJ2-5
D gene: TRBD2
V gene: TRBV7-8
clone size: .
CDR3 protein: CASQRGRYQETQYF
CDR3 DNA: TGTGCCAGTCAGCGGGGAAGGTACCAAGAGACCCAGTACTTC

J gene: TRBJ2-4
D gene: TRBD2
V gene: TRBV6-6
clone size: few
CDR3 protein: CASSSSGGANIQYF
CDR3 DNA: TGTGCCAGCAGTTCTAGCGGGGGGGCCAACATTCAGTACTTC

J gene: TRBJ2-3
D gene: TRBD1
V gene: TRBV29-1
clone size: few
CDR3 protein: CSAGPTGGTDTQYF
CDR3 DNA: TGCAGCGCCGGGCCAACAGGGGGCACAGATACGCAGTATTTT

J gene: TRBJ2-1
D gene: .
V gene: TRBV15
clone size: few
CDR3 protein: CATSRDLPSGGEQFF
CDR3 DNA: TGTGCCACCAGCAGAGATTTACCCTCTGGCGGTGAGCAGTTCTTC

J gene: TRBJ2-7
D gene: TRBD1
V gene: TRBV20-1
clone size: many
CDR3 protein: CSANSGQTHYEQYF
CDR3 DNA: TGCAGTGCTAATTCGGGACAGACTCACTACGAGCAGTACTTC

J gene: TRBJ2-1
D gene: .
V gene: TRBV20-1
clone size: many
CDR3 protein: CSARTVLSYNEQFF
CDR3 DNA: TGCAGTGCGCGGACCGTTCTCTCCTACAATGAGCAGTTCTTC

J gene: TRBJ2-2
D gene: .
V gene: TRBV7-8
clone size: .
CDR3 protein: CASSPYRGRGTLFF
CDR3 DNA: TGTGCCAGCAGCCCCTATCGGGGGCGGGGGACGTTGTTTTTT

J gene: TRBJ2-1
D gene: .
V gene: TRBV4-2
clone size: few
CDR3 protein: CASSQDQGDNEQFF
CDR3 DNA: TGTGCCAGCAGCCAAGATCAAGGGGATAATGAGCAGTTCTTC

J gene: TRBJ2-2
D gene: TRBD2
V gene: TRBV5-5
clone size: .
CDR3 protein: CASSGLAGAPNTGELFF
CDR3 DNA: TGTGCCAGCAGCGGACTAGCGGGGGCCCCGAACACCGGGGAGCTGTTTTTT

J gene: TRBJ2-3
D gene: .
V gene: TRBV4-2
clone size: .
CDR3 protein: CASSQAGPTDTQYF
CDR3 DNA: TGTGCCAGCAGCCAAGCAGGTCCTACAGATACGCAGTATTTT

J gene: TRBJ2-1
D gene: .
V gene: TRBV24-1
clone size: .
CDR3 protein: CASGVGGPFSYNEQFF
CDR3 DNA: TGTGCGTCTGGCGTGGGGGGCCCCTTCTCCTACAATGAGCAGTTCTTC

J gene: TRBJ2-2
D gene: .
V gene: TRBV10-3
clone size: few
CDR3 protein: CAIAPRAVNTGELFF
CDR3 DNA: TGTGCCATCGCACCGCGGGCGGTGAACACCGGGGAGCTGTTTTTT

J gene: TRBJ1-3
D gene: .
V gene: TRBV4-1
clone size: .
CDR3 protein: CASSQVAGGNTIYF
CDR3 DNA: TGCGCCAGCAGCCAGGTGGCAGGGGGAAACACCATATATTTT

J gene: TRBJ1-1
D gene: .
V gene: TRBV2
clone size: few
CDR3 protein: CASRRVNTEAFF
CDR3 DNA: TGTGCCAGCAGACGAGTGAACACTGAAGCTTTCTTT

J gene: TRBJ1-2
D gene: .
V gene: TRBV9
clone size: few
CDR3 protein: CASSAGTPTNYGYTF
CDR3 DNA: TGTGCCAGCAGCGCTGGGACGCCAACTAACTATGGCTACACCTTC

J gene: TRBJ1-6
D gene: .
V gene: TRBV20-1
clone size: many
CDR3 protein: CSAGASYNSPLHF
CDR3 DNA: TGCAGTGCGGGGGCCTCCTATAATTCACCCCTCCACTTT

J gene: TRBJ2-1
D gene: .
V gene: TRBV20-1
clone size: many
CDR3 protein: CSARVDSSYNEQFF
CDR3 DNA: TGCAGTGCTAGAGTAGACAGCTCCTACAATGAGCAGTTCTTC

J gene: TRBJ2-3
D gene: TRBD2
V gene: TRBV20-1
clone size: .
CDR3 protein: CSARGLAGAKTDTQYF
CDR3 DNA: TGCAGTGCTAGAGGGCTAGCGGGGGCCAAAACGGATACGCAGTATTTT

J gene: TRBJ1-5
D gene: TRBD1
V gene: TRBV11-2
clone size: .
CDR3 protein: CASSLGGGVYSNQPQHF
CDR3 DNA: TGTGCCAGCAGCTTAGGAGGGGGCGTTTATAGCAATCAGCCCCAGCATTTT

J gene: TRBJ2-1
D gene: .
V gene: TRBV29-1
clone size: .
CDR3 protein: CSVEGGSPEQFF
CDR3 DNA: TGCAGCGTTGAGGGTGGGAGCCCCGAGCAGTTCTTC